These 3 T cell receptor beta chains share one sample of origin, sequenced in a study of vaccination effects on CD4 cells after COVID-19. The antigens these receptors bind are not known. Clones were sequenced by immunoSEQ multiplex PCR, and TCRdb holds only the in-frame ones, with some missing. Here the sample spans about 66,000 clones, 70% to 75% being singletons. Investigators separated out CD4+ T cells once 10 days of culture had passed. It was two doses of either the BNT162b2 or mRNA-1273 vaccine that participants received. The starting material was CD4+ T cells from PBMCs cultured without peptide, obtained after COVID-19 vaccination. The receptors stem from a human donor who received a COVID-19 vaccine.

This rearrangement joins TRBV3-1 (or the pseudogene TRBV3-2) to TRBJ1-4, with 10 bases matching TRBD1. Germline V gene lookup returns CDR1 LGHDT and CDR2 YNNKEL (reference sequence). This CDR3 comprises 15 residues. V dropped 4 bases and J dropped 5; count of bases not matched to a gene: 4. CDR3 loop: CASSLRDRGNEKLFF. In DNA form, the CDR3 reads TGTGCCAGCAGCCTGCGGGACAGGGGAAATGAAAAACTGTTTTTT.

J is TRBJ1-3 and V is TRBV6-5, with 9 nucleotides matching TRBD1. The CDR3 extends over 14 amino acids. J was trimmed by 4 bases and V by 4 bases; bases with no gene match: 2. Germline V CDR1 and CDR2: MNHEY, SVGAGI. CDR3 protein: CASSLGQGGNTIYF. The CDR3 region has the DNA TGTGCCAGCAGTTTGGGACAGGGAGGAAACACCATATATTTT.

This clone came up a few times. This rearrangement joins TRBV12-3 or TRBV12-4 to TRBJ1-6; D is unresolved. CDR3 size: 13 residues. Trimming cost V 5 bases and J 6 bases, with 8 bases left between them. DNA for the CDR3: TGTGCCAGCAGTGTGACCTTTAATTCACCCCTCCACTTT. This codes for CASSVTFNSPLHF.